The 10 T cell receptor beta chains reported below all come from one sample, sequenced in a study of OX40 agonist ivuxolimab in advanced cancers. Measured with immunoSEQ multiplex PCR; TCRdb has only the in-frame clones, and not every one. This sample carries some 62,000 clones, roughly 78% of them seen once, and the ten largest clones take roughly a tenth. The sequencing used CD4+ or CD8+ T cells sorted from blood, collected in a trial of the OX40 agonist ivuxolimab. The receptors were sampled from an adult with an advanced solid tumor such as melanoma, head and neck, liver or kidney cancer.

This clone has just a few counts. This chain links TRBV5-1 with TRBJ1-4; D gene unclear. V lost 4 bases, J lost 4 bases, and 14 bases lay in between. In germline, CDR1 is SGHRS, CDR2 YFSETQ. The CDR3 contains 15 residues. The CDR3 bases are TGCGCCAGCAGCCCGCTCGCGGCGGGTAATGAAAAACTGTTTTTT. Encoded protein: CASSPLAAGNEKLFF.

This clone was recorded only once. The chain has TRBV6-5 and TRBJ2-6, with a weak D call TRBD1 (6 bases). Trimming shortened V by 6 bases and J by 4 bases, and 13 bases separated the two germline ends. In germline, CDR1 is MNHEY, CDR2 SVGAGI. This CDR3 contains 15 residues. CDR3 sequence reads: CASSLDRGGANVLTF. In DNA form, the CDR3 reads TGTGCCAGCAGCCTGGACAGAGGAGGGGCCAACGTCCTGACTTTC.

The V call is TRBV28, the J call TRBJ2-3; TRBD2 matches 10 bases. CDR3 length equals 16 residues. With 4 bases clipped from V and 3 bases from J, the junction kept 7 bases outside the gene matches. Germline CDR1 is MDHEN and CDR2 is SYDVKM. The CDR3 region is CASSSGLAEVTDTQYF. The CDR3, as DNA: TGTGCCAGCAGTTCCGGACTAGCGGAAGTGACAGATACGCAGTATTTT.

CDR3 nucleotides: TGTGCCAGCAGCTTAACGGGGGTCGGATATGGCTACACCTTC. Translating gives CASSLTGVGYGYTF. J is TRBJ1-2 and V is TRBV7-8, with D possibly being TRBD1 (5 bases). Germline V lookup: CDR1 SGHVS, CDR2 FQNEAQ. This CDR3 has 14 residues. Trimming removed 2 bases at V and 5 bases at J, with 12 bases between.

CDR3 amino acids: CASSAATGNSPLHF. The DNA for the CDR3 is TGCGCCAGCAGTGCCGCGACGGGGAATTCACCCCTCCACTTT. The chain recombines TRBV10-1 with TRBJ1-6; D uncertain. Between the trimmed V and J ends, which lost 4 bases and 7 bases, there was a span of 11 bases. The germline V gene has CDR1 WNHNN and CDR2 SYGVQD (reference sequence). The CDR3 loop spans 14 amino acids.

In this sample, this clone turned up a few times. The chain recombines TRBV27 with TRBJ1-1, with D possibly matching TRBD1 (5 bases). Trimming removed 3 bases at V and 5 bases at J, with 13 bases between. CDR1 and CDR2 (germline): MNHEY, SMNVEV (reference sequence). The CDR3 length is 14 residues. The CDR3, as DNA: TGTGCCAGCAGTTTGCGGCCTTGGGGGACTGAAGCTTTCTTT. As protein: CASSLRPWGTEAFF.

This clone was detected only a few times. The chain has TRBV27 and TRBJ2-5, with TRBD2 identical over 9 bases. V was clipped by 6 bases and J by 1 base; unmatched bases: 6. This CDR3 has 15 residues. From germline, CDR1 is MNHEY and CDR2 SMNVEV (reference sequence). The CDR3 region is CASSARLAVQETQYF. The DNA for the CDR3 is TGTGCCAGCAGCGCTAGACTAGCGGTCCAAGAGACCCAGTACTTC.

This sequence joins TRBV7-9 and TRBJ2-1, with D unclear. Germline assignment: CDR1 SEHNR and CDR2 FQNEAQ (reference sequence). This CDR3 has 12 amino acids. Trimming shortened V by 5 bases and J by 6 bases, and 8 bases separated the two germline ends. In DNA, the CDR3 is TGTGCCAGCAGCGTTGACGCCAATGAGCAGTTCTTC. As protein: CASSVDANEQFF.

This clone appeared a single time. This rearrangement joins TRBV11-2 to TRBJ1-2, with TRBD1 identical over 11 bases. The CDR3 loop spans 14 amino acids. With V trimmed by 4 bases and J by 4 bases, 2 bases remained unmatched. Germline V CDR1 and CDR2: SGHAT, FQNNGV. CDR3 in amino acids: CASSWTGGFYGYTF. In DNA form, the CDR3 reads TGTGCCAGCAGCTGGACAGGGGGCTTCTATGGCTACACCTTC.

The chain joins TRBV5-4 to TRBJ2-2, with D maybe TRBD2 (6 bases). The CDR3 length is 15 residues. In germline, CDR1 is SGHNT, CDR2 YYREEE (reference sequence). Trimming shortened V by 4 bases and J by 3 bases, and 13 bases separated the two germline ends. The CDR3 nucleotides are TGTGCCAGCAGCACCAGGGTAGCGGACACCGGGGAGCTGTTTTTT. It encodes CASSTRVADTGELFF. Full variable domain (outside the CDR3, taken from reference TRBV5-4 and TRBJ2-2): ETGVTQSPTHLIKTRGQQVTLRCSSQSGHNTVSWYQQALGQGPQFIFQYYREEENGRGNFPPRFSGLQFPNYSSELNVNALELDDSALYLCASSTRVADTGELFFGEGSRLTVL.